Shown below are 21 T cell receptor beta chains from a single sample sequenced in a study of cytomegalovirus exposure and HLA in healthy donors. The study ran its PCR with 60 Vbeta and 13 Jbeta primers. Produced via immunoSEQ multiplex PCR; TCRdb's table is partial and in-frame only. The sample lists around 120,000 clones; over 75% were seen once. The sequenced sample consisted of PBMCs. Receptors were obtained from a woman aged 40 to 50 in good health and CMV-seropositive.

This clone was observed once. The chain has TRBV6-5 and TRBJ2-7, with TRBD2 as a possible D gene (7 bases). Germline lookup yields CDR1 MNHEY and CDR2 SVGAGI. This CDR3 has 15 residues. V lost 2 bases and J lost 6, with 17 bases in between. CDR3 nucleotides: TGTGCCAGCAGTTACGAGGGGGGGGGCGGGCGCGAGCAGTACTTC. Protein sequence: CASSYEGGGGREQYF.

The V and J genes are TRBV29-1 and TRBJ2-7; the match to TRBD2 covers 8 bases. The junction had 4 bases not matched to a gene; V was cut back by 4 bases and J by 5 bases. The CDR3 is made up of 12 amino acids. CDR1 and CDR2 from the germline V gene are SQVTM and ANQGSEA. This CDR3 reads CSVGREDHEQYF. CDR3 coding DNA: TGCAGCGTTGGGCGGGAGGACCACGAGCAGTACTTC.

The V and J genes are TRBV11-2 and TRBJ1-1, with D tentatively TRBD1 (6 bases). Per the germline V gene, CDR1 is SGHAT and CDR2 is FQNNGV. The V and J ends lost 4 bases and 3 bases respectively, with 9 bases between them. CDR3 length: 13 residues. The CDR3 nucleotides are TGTGCCAGCAGCTACAACAGGGACACTGAAGCTTTCTTT. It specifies CASSYNRDTEAFF.

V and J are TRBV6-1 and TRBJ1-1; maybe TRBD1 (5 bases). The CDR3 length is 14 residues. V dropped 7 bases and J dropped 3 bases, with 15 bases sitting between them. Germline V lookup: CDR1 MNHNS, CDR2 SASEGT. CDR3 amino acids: CASMRTGGDTEAFF. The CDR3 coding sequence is TGTGCCAGCATGAGAACGGGGGGGGACACTGAAGCTTTCTTT.

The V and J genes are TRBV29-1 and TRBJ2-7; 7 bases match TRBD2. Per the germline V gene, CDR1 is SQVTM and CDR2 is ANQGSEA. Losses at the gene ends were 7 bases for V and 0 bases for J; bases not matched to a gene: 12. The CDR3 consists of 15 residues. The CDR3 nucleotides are TGCAGCGCGAACGGGGGGTCACAGTACTCCTACGAGCAGTACTTC. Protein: CSANGGSQYSYEQYF.

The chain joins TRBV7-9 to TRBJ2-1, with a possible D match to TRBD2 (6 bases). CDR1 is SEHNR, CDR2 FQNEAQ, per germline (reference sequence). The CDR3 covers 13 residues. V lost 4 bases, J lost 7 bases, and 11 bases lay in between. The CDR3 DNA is TGTGCCAGCAGCTACCGGGGGAGGAATGAGCAGTTCTTC. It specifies CASSYRGRNEQFF.

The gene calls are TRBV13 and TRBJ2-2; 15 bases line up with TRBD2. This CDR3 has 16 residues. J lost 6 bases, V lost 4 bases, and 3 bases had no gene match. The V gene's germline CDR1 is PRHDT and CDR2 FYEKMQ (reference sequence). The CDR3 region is CASSSRTSGRAGELFF. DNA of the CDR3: TGTGCCAGCAGCTCCCGGACTAGCGGGAGGGCCGGGGAGCTGTTTTTT. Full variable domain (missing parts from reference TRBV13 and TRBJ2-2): AAGVIQSPRHLIKEKRETATLKCYPIPRHDTVYWYQQGPGQDPQFLISFYEKMQSDKGSIPDRFSAQQFSDYHSELNMSSLELGDSALYFCASSSRTSGRAGELFFGEGSRLTVL.

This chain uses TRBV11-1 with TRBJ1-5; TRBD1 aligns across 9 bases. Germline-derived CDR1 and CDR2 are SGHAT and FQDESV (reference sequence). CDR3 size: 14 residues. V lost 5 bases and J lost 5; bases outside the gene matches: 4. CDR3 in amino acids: CASSLQGADQPQHF. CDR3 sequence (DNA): TGTGCCAGCAGCCTACAGGGGGCAGATCAGCCCCAGCATTTT. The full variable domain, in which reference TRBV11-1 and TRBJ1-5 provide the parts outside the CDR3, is EAEVAQSPRYKITEKSQAVAFWCDPISGHATLYWYRQILGQGPELLVQFQDESVVDDSQLPKDRFSAERLKGVDSTLKIQPAELGDSAMYLCASSLQGADQPQHFGDGTRLSIL.

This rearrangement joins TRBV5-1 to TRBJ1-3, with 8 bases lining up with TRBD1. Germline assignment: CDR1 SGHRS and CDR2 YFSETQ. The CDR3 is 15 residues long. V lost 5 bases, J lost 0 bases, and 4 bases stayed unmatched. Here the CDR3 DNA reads TGCGCCAGCAGTTTCGGACAGGGCTCTGGAAACACCATATATTTT. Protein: CASSFGQGSGNTIYF. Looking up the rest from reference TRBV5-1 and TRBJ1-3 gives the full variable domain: KAGVTQTPRYLIKTRGQQVTLSCSPISGHRSVSWYQQTPGQGLQFLFEYFSETQRNKGNFPGRFSGRQFSNSRSEMNVSTLELGDSALYLCASSFGQGSGNTIYFGEGSWLTVV.

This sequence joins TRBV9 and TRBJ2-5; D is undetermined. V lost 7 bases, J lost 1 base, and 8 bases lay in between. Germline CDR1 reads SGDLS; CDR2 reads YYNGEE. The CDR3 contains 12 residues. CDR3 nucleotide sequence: TGTGCCAGCTCCTCAGGCCAAGAGACCCAGTACTTC. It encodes CASSSGQETQYF.

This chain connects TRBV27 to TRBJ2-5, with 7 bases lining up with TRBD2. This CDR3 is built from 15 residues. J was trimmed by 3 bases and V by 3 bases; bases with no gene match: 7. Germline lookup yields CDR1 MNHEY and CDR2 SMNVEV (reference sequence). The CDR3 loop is CASSFDERGEETQYF. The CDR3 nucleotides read TGTGCCAGCAGTTTTGATGAGCGGGGCGAAGAGACCCAGTACTTC.

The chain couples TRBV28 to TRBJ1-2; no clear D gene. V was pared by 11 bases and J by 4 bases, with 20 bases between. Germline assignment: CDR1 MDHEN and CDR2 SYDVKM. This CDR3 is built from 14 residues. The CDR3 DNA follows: TGTGCCCTTCACCGGAGTTCGCCTATCTATGGCTACACCTTC. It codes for CALHRSSPIYGYTF.

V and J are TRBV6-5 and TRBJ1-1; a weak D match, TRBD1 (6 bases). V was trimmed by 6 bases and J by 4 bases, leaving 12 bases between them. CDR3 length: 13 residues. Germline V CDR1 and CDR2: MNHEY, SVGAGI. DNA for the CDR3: TGTGCCAGCAGCGCCGGGACATTCACTGAAGCTTTCTTT. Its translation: CASSAGTFTEAFF.

The CDR3 here is CASSPTGDQPQHF. The CDR3 coding sequence is TGTGCCAGCTCACCAACGGGGGATCAGCCCCAGCATTTT. The chain carries TRBV18 and TRBJ1-5; D may be TRBD1 (5 bases). V lost 2 bases, J lost 5 bases, and 7 bases lay in between. Germline-derived CDR1 and CDR2 are KGHSH and LQKENI. This CDR3 is built from 13 residues.

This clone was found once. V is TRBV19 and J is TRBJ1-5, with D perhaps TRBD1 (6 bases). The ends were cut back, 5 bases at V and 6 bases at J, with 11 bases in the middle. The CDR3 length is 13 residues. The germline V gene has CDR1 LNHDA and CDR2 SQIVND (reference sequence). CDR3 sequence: CASSPGTLQPQHF. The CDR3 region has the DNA TGTGCCAGTAGTCCCGGGACACTTCAGCCCCAGCATTTT.

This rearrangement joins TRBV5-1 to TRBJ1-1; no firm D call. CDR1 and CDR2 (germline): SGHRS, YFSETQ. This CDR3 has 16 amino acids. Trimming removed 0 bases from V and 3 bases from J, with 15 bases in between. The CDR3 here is CASSLGPERGHTEAFF. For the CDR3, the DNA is TGCGCCAGCAGCTTGGGCCCAGAAAGAGGGCACACTGAAGCTTTCTTT.

In DNA form, the CDR3 reads TGCGCCAGCAGCTTAAATAATGAAGCTTTCTTT. Translation gives CASSLNNEAFF. The chain recombines TRBV5-1 with TRBJ1-1; D remains unclear. The germline V gene encodes CDR1 SGHRS and CDR2 YFSETQ. Deletions cut 2 bases from V and 7 bases from J, with 6 bases between. There are 11 residues in the CDR3.

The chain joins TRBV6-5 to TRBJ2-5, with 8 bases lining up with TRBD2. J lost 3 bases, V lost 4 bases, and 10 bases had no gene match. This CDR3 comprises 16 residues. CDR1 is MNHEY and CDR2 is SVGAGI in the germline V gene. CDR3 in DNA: TGTGCCAGCAGTTCCTTAAGCGGGGGCCGGGAAGAGACCCAGTACTTC. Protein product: CASSSLSGGREETQYF.

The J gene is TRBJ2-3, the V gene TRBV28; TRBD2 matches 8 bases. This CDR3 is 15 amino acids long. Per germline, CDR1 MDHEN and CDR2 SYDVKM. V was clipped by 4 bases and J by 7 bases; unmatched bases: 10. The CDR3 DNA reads TGTGCCAGCAGTTACCCAGCGGGAGAGTCGAATACGCAGTATTTT. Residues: CASSYPAGESNTQYF.

In DNA, the CDR3 is TGTGCCAGCAAGGGACAGTCCGGCCTCTACTTC. It encodes CASKGQSGLYF. The chain recombines TRBV6-5 with TRBJ2-7; TRBD1 agrees at 7 bases. The ends lost 7 bases at V and 13 bases at J; junction bases unmatched: 10. Germline CDR1 reads MNHEY; CDR2 reads SVGAGI. CDR3 length equals 11 residues.

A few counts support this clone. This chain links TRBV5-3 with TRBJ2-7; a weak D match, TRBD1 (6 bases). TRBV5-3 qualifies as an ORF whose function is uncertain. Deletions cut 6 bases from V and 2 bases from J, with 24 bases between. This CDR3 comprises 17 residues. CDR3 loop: CARTAQGLDSPAYEQYF. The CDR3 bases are TGTGCCAGAACAGCCCAGGGGTTAGACAGTCCCGCCTACGAGCAGTACTTC.